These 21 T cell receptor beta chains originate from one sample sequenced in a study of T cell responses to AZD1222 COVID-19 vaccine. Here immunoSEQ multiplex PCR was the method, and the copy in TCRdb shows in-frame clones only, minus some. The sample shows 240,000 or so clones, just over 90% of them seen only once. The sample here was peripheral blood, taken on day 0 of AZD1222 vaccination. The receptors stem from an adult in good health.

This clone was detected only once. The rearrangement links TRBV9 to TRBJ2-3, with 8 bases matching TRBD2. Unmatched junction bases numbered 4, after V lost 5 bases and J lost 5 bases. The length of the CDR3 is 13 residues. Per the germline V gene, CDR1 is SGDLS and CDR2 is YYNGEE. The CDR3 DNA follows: TGTGCCAGCAGTGGAGCGGGAGAAGATACGCAGTATTTT. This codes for CASSGAGEDTQYF.

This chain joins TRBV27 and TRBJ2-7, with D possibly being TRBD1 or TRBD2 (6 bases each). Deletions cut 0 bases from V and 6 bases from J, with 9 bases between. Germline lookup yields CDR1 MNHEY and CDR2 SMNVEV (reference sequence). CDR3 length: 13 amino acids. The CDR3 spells CASSLSGGGEQYF. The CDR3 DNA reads TGTGCCAGCAGTTTATCAGGAGGGGGCGAGCAGTACTTC.

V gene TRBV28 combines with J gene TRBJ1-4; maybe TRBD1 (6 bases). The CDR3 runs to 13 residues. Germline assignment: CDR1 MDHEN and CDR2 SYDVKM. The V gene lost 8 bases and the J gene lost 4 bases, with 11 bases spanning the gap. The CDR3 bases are TGTGCCAGCGAGGGGGGGAATAATGAAAAACTGTTTTTT. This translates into CASEGGNNEKLFF.

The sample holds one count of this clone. The CDR3 sequence: CASSARGRGANQPQHF. CDR3 coding DNA: TGTGCCAGCAGTGCCCGGGGACGGGGGGCAAATCAGCCCCAGCATTTT. The V gene is TRBV6-1, the J gene TRBJ1-5; D might be TRBD1 (6 bases). V was trimmed by 4 bases and J by 4 bases, leaving 17 bases between them. Germline lookup yields CDR1 MNHNS and CDR2 SASEGT. The length of the CDR3 is 16 residues.

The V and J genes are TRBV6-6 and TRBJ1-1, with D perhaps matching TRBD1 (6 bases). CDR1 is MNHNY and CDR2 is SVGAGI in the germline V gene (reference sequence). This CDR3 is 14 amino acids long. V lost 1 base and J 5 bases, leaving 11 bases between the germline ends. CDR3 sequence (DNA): TGTGCCAGCAGTTACTTGGGGGGCGGGACTGAAGCTTTCTTT. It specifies CASSYLGGGTEAFF.

The CDR3 DNA follows: TGTGCCAGCAATCGGGGCGGGGACACCGGGGAGCTGTTTTTT. This encodes CASNRGGDTGELFF. This chain uses TRBV7-9 with TRBJ2-2; possibly TRBD2 for D (6 bases). The germline V gene encodes CDR1 SEHNR and CDR2 FQNEAQ (reference sequence). V was shortened by 7 bases and J by 3 bases, with 12 bases between the two germline ends. The CDR3 totals 14 residues. The entire variable domain, with the rest obtained from reference TRBV7-9 and TRBJ2-2, is as follows: DTGVSQNPRHKITKRGQNVTFRCDPISEHNRLYWYRQTLGQGPEFLTYFQNEAQLEKSRLLSDRFSAERPKGSFSTLEIQRTEQGDSAMYLCASNRGGDTGELFFGEGSRLTVL.

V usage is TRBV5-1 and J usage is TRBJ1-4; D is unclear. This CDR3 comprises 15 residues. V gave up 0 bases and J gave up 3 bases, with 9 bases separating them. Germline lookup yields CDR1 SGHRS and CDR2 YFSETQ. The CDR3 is CASSLDRASNEKLFF. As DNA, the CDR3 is TGCGCCAGCAGCTTGGACCGGGCCTCTAATGAAAAACTGTTTTTT.

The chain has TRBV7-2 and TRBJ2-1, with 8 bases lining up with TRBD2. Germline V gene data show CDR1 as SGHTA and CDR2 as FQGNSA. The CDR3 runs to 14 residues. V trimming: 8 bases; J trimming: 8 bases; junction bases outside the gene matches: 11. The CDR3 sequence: CASCVAGGLDEQFF. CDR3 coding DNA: TGTGCCAGCTGTGTGGCGGGAGGTTTGGATGAGCAGTTCTTC.

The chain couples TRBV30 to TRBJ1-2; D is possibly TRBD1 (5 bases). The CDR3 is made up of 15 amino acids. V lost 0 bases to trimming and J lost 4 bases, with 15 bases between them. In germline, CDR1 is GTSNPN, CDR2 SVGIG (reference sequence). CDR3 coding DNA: TGTGCCTGGAGTGTCCTATCCGGGACGCTCTATGGCTACACCTTC. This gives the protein CAWSVLSGTLYGYTF.

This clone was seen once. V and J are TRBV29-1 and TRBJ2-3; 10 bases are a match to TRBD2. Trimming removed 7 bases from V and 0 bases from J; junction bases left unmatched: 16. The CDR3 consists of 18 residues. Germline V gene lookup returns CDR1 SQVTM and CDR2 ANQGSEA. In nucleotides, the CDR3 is TGCAGCGCCATCTCGAGGGCTAGCGGGAGTGGTAGCACAGATACGCAGTATTTT. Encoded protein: CSAISRASGSGSTDTQYF.

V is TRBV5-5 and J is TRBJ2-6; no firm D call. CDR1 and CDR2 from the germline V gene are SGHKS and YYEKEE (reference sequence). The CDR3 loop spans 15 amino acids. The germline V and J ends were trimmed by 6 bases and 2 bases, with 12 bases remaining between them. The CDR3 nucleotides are TGTGCCAGCACCAATTCTGTCGCTGGGGCCAACGTCCTGACTTTC. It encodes CASTNSVAGANVLTF.

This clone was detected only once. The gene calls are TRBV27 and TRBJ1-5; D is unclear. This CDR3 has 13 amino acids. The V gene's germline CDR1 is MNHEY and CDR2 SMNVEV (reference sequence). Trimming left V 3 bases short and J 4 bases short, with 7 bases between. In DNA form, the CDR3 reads TGTGCCAGCAGTTTTTACGGGAATCAGCCCCAGCATTTT. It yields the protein CASSFYGNQPQHF.

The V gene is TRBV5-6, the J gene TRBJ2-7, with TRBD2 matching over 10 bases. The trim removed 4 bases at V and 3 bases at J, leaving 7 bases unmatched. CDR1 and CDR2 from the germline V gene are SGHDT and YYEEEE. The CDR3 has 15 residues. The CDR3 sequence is CASSHGTSEIYEQYF. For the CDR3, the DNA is TGTGCCAGCAGCCACGGGACTAGCGAGATCTACGAGCAGTACTTC.

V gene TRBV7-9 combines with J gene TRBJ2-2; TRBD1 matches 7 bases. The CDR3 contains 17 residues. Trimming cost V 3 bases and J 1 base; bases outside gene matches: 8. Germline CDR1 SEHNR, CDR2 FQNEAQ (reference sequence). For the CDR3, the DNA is TGTGCCAGCAGCTTCAGGGACAGACTCCAGAACACCGGGGAGCTGTTTTTT. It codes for CASSFRDRLQNTGELFF.

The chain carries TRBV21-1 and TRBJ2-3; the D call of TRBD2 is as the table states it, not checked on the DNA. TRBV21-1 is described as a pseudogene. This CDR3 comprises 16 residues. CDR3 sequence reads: CASRTSGGPSTDTQYF. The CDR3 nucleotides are TGTGCCAGCAGAACTAGCGGGGGGCCGAGCACAGATACGCAGTATTTT.

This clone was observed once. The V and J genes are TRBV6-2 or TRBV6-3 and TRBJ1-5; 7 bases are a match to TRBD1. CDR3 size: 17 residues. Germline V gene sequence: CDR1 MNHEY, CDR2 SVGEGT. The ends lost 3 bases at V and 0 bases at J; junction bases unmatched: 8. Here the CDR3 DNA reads TGTGCCAGCAGTTATGGGGCGACAGGGTTTAGCAATCAGCCCCAGCATTTT. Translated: CASSYGATGFSNQPQHF.

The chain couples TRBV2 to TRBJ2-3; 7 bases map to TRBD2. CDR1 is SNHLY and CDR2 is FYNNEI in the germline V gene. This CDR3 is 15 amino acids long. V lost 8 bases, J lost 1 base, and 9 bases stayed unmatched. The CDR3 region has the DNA TGTGCCAGCGGACCCATGGGGGGGGGCACAGATACGCAGTATTTT. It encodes CASGPMGGGTDTQYF.

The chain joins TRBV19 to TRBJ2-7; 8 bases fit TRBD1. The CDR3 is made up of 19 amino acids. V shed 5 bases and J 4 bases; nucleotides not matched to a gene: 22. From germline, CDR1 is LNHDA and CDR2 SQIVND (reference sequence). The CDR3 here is CASSGPGQDYSCALYEQYF. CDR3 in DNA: TGTGCCAGTAGTGGGCCGGGACAGGATTACTCCTGCGCGTTGTACGAGCAGTACTTC.

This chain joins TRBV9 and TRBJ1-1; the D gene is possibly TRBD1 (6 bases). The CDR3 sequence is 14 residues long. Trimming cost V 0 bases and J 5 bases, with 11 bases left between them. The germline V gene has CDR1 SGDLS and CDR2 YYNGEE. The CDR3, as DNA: TGTGCCAGCAGCGTAGTCACAGGGCTGACTGAAGCTTTCTTT. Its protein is CASSVVTGLTEAFF.

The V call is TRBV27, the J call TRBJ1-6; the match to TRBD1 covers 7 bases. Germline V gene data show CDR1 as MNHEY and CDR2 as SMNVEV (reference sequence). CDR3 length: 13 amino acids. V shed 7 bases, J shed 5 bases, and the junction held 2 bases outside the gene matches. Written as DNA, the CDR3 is TGTGCCAGCAAGGGACAGAATAATTCACCCCTCCACTTT. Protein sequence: CASKGQNNSPLHF.

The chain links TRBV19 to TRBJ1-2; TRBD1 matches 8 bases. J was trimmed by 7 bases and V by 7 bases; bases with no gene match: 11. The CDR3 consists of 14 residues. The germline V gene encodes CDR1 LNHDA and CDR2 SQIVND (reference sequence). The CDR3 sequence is CASTSPGQGGGYTF. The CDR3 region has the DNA TGTGCCAGTACCTCACCTGGACAGGGAGGTGGCTACACCTTC. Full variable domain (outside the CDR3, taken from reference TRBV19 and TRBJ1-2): DGGITQSPKYLFRKEGQNVTLSCEQNLNHDAMYWYRQDPGQGLRLIYYSQIVNDFQKGDIAEGYSVSREKKESFPLTVTSAQKNPTAFYLCASTSPGQGGGYTFGSGTRLTVV.